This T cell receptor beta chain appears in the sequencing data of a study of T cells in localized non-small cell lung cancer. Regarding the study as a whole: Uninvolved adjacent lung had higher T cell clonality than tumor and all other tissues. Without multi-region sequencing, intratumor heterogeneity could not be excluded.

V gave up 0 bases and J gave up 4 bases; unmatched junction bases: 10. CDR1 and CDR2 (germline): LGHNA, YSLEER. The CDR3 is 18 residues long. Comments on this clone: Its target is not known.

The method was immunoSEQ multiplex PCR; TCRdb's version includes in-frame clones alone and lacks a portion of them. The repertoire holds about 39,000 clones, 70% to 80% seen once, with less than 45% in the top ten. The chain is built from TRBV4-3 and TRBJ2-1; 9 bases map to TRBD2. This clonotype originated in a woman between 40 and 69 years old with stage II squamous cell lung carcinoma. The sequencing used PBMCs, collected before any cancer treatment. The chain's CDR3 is CASSQDSGSPEPYNEQFF. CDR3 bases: TGCGCCAGCAGCCAAGATAGCGGGAGCCCTGAACCATACAATGAGCAGTTCTTC.